This T cell receptor (beta chain) was documented in a study of CD8+CD57+ T cells in acquired aplastic anemia. In the study overall: Yields of DNA that came from sorted CD4+ and CD8+ cells averaged roughly 3.3 ug. About 10 million reads were obtained on average for healthy donor CD4+ cells.

Researchers used genomic DNA as the template to profile TCR beta VDJ and CDR3. TCRdb used MiXCR to reprocess the reads, holding one entry per CDR3 protein. The table includes 350,000 to 450,000 distinct CDR3 sequences, 65% to 80% detected once. This CDR3 is built from 13 residues. Germline assignment: CDR1 SGHAT and CDR2 FQNNGV. V was clipped by 2 bases and J by 6 bases, with 7 bases between them. Study-wide results and caveats: Some 31 CD8+ CDR3 sequences were shared between patients and controls.

With respect to this clonotype: Antigen unknown.

This TCR derives from a human donor in good health, serving as a control. The chain joins TRBV11-2 to TRBJ1-4; D call uncertain. The sequenced sample consisted of sorted CD4+, CD8+, or CD8+CD57+ T cells (not recorded which) from PBMCs. CDR3 bases: TGTGCCAGCAGCTTACAGCTACATGAAAAACTGTTTTTT. Translating gives CASSLQLHEKLFF.